A single sample is the source of the 20 T cell receptor beta chains below, sequenced in a study of PD-L1 blockade in urothelial cancer. Sequenced by immunoSEQ multiplex PCR; TCRdb stores in-frame clones only, minus some. The data contain tens of thousands of clones, under 85% of them singletons. As for time point: peripheral blood 6 weeks after treatment start. The material sequenced was PBMCs, taken around atezolizumab (anti-PD-L1) treatment. These receptors were collected from a man aged 45-65 years with urothelial cancer.

This clone was counted a few times. This chain uses TRBV4-3 with TRBJ2-6; D may be TRBD1 (6 bases). This CDR3 is built from 18 residues. The V gene's germline CDR1 is LGHNA and CDR2 YSLEER. Trimming took 1 base from V and 6 from J, leaving 19 bases between them. CDR3 in amino acids: CASSQGTPGEWVANVLTF. CDR3 DNA sequence: TGCGCCAGCAGCCAAGGAACACCAGGGGAATGGGTGGCCAACGTCCTGACTTTC.

The chain combines TRBV7-8 with TRBJ1-5, with D perhaps matching TRBD1 (6 bases). The CDR3 loop spans 14 amino acids. Germline V gene lookup returns CDR1 SGHVS and CDR2 FQNEAQ. V shed 5 bases and J shed 8 bases, with 16 bases lying between them. The CDR3 DNA reads as TGTGCCAGCAGCACCGGGACATCCAGGGAGCCCCAGCATTTT. Its translation is CASSTGTSREPQHF.

The V and J genes are TRBV6-1 and TRBJ2-4; 9 bases align to TRBD2. The germline CDR1 and CDR2 sequences are MNHNS and SASEGT. CDR3 length: 14 residues. Losses at the gene ends were 2 bases for V and 8 bases for J; bases not matched to a gene: 4. This chain's CDR3 is CASSERAGGDIQYF. DNA for the CDR3: TGTGCCAGCAGTGAACGTGCGGGGGGGGACATTCAGTACTTC.

The chain combines TRBV10-3 with TRBJ1-1, with TRBD1 matching over 8 bases. Germline V gene data show CDR1 as ENHRY and CDR2 as SYGVKD. J gave up 6 bases and V 10 bases, and 10 bases lay outside the gene matches. CDR3 length: 13 amino acids. Written as DNA, the CDR3 is TGTGCCAGCTCTGGACAGGGTAGCCCTGAAGCTTTCTTT. It specifies CASSGQGSPEAFF.

The chain carries TRBV7-3 and TRBJ2-3, with 11 positions matching TRBD2. V shed 6 bases, J shed 3 bases, and the junction held 5 bases outside the gene matches. The CDR3 sequence is 15 residues long. From germline, CDR1 is SGHTA and CDR2 FQGTGA. The DNA of the CDR3 is TGTGCCAGCAGACTGACTAGCGGGGTAACAGATACGCAGTATTTT. It encodes CASRLTSGVTDTQYF. The full variable domain, rest sourced from reference TRBV7-3 and TRBJ2-3, is GAGVSQTPSNKVTEKGKYVELRCDPISGHTALYWYRQSLGQGPEFLIYFQGTGAADDSGLPNDRFFAVRPEGSVSTLKIQRTERGDSAVYLCASRLTSGVTDTQYFGPGTRLTVL.

The rearrangement joins TRBV6-5 to TRBJ1-2, with D tentatively TRBD1 (6 bases). The CDR3 contains 15 residues. Deletions cut 2 bases from V and 8 bases from J, with 18 bases between. Germline CDR1 MNHEY, CDR2 SVGAGI. The CDR3 spells CASSYDRSNQGGYTF. The CDR3 DNA reads TGTGCCAGCAGTTACGACAGGTCCAACCAGGGGGGCTACACCTTC.

This chain uses TRBV5-1 with TRBJ1-1; D call uncertain. This CDR3 is 16 amino acids long. V lost 4 bases and J 0 bases, leaving 16 bases between the germline ends. Germline CDR1 SGHRS, CDR2 YFSETQ. The CDR3 coding sequence is TGCGCCAGCAGCCCTATCTCGAACGCGATGAACACTGAAGCTTTCTTT. Its translation: CASSPISNAMNTEAFF.

The chain employs TRBV27 and TRBJ2-7; TRBD2 matches 9 bases. The V gene end was trimmed by 5 bases and the J gene end by 2 bases; junction bases not matched to a gene: 4. Germline loops: CDR1 MNHEY, CDR2 SMNVEV (reference sequence). This CDR3 region has 14 residues. The CDR3: CASSGLAGAYEQYF. The DNA for the CDR3 is TGTGCCAGCAGTGGTTTAGCGGGAGCCTACGAGCAGTACTTC.

The chain has TRBV6-6 and TRBJ2-5, with 7 nucleotides matching TRBD2. CDR1 and CDR2 (germline): MNHNY, SVGAGI (reference sequence). V dropped 4 bases and J dropped 2; count of bases not matched to a gene: 4. This CDR3 has 14 residues. The CDR3: CASSWVGGQETQYF. The CDR3 DNA is TGTGCCAGCAGTTGGGTGGGAGGGCAAGAGACCCAGTACTTC.

The V and J genes are TRBV25-1 and TRBJ2-2, with 8 bases aligning to TRBD1. Looked up from germline, CDR1 is MGHDK and CDR2 is SYGVNS. V was pared by 6 bases and J by 4 bases, with 7 bases of the junction left unmatched. The CDR3 is 15 residues long. As DNA, the CDR3 is TGTGCCAGCAGGGCTAGGACAGGGCCCACCGGGGAGCTGTTTTTT. Its translation is CASRARTGPTGELFF.

V and J are TRBV7-7 and TRBJ2-5, with a possible D match to TRBD2 (6 bases). The CDR3 length is 15 residues. The germline V gene encodes CDR1 SSHAT and CDR2 FNYEAQ (reference sequence). Trimming removed 2 bases at V and 2 bases at J, with 12 bases between. The CDR3 nucleotides are TGTGCCAGCAGCTTAATTGGGGGAGGTCAAGAGACCCAGTACTTC. Its protein is CASSLIGGGQETQYF.

The V gene is TRBV11-3, the J gene TRBJ2-3, with 10 bases aligning to TRBD2. V gave up 1 base and J gave up 0 bases; unmatched junction bases: 4. Germline V gene data show CDR1 as SGHNT and CDR2 as YENEEA. The CDR3 length is 17 residues. Here the CDR3 DNA reads TGTGCCAGCAGCTTAGGATTAGCGGGGGGTAGCACAGATACGCAGTATTTT. Translated: CASSLGLAGGSTDTQYF. The full variable domain, in which reference TRBV11-3 and TRBJ2-3 provide the parts outside the CDR3, is EAGVVQSPRYKIIEKKQPVAFWCNPISGHNTLYWYLQNLGQGPELLIRYENEEAVDDSQLPKDRFSAERLKGVDSTLKIQPAELGDSAVYLCASSLGLAGGSTDTQYFGPGTRLTVL.

The count of this clone is one. The chain has TRBV18 and TRBJ2-7; tentatively, D is TRBD1 (5 bases). This CDR3 has 13 amino acids. V lost 4 bases and J lost 5, with 12 bases in between. Germline-derived CDR1 and CDR2 are KGHSH and LQKENI. The CDR3 loop reads CASSLRGIDEQYF. CDR3 nucleotide sequence: TGTGCCAGCTCACTAAGGGGCATCGACGAGCAGTACTTC. The entire variable domain, with the rest obtained from reference TRBV18 and TRBJ2-7, is as follows: NAGVMQNPRHLVRRRGQEARLRCSPMKGHSHVYWYRQLPEEGLKFMVYLQKENIIDESGMPKERFSAEFPKEGPSILRIQQVVRGDSAAYFCASSLRGIDEQYFGPGTRLTVT.

This sequence joins TRBV4-1 and TRBJ1-5; tentative D call: TRBD1 (5 bases). CDR1 is MGHRA and CDR2 is YSYEKL in the germline V gene. V was clipped by 0 bases and J by 0 bases, with 12 bases between them. CDR3 size: 17 residues. The CDR3: CASSQEGHQYSNQPQHF. The CDR3 DNA reads as TGCGCCAGCAGCCAAGAGGGGCACCAATATAGCAATCAGCCCCAGCATTTT.

This clone was seen just once. The chain links TRBV2 to TRBJ1-5, with a possible D match to TRBD1 (6 bases). The CDR3 contains 17 residues. Germline-derived CDR1 and CDR2 are SNHLY and FYNNEI. V lost 3 bases, J lost 0 bases, and 15 bases lay in between. The CDR3 nucleotides are TGTGCCAGCAGTGACGTACAGGGCCTAAATAGCAATCAGCCCCAGCATTTT. Translated, it gives CASSDVQGLNSNQPQHF.

This clone was found a few times. V gene TRBV27 combines with J gene TRBJ2-3; possible D gene TRBD2, 6 bases. The CDR3 totals 14 residues. Per germline, CDR1 MNHEY and CDR2 SMNVEV (reference sequence). V was shortened by 7 bases and J by 2 bases, with 13 bases between the two germline ends. The DNA of the CDR3 is TGTGCCAGCAATCAGCGGGCCCTCACAGATACGCAGTATTTT. Residues: CASNQRALTDTQYF.

The genes are TRBV11-2 and TRBJ2-7, with 7 bases fitting TRBD1. The junction had 2 bases not matched to a gene; V was cut back by 1 base and J by 2 bases. Germline V gene data show CDR1 as SGHAT and CDR2 as FQNNGV. CDR3 length: 14 amino acids. CDR3 bases: TGTGCCAGCAGCTTAGGGGACAGCGCCTACGAGCAGTACTTC. Translating it yields CASSLGDSAYEQYF.

J is TRBJ2-7 and V is TRBV27, with 7 nucleotides matching TRBD1. The germline V gene encodes CDR1 MNHEY and CDR2 SMNVEV (reference sequence). CDR3 length equals 16 residues. The junction had 12 bases not matched to a gene; V was cut back by 5 bases and J by 2 bases. The CDR3 DNA sequence: TGTGCCAGCAGTAAAAATAGCCGGGACAGTGCCTACGAGCAGTACTTC. It translates to CASSKNSRDSAYEQYF.

V and J are TRBV6-1 and TRBJ2-3; 7 bases are shared with TRBD2. The V segment lost 4 bases and the J segment 1 base; nucleotides outside the gene matches: 8. CDR1 and CDR2 from the germline V gene are MNHNS and SASEGT. The CDR3 length is 16 residues. The CDR3 sequence is CASSALGLEGTDTQYF. DNA of the CDR3: TGTGCCAGCAGTGCACTAGGACTAGAAGGCACAGATACGCAGTATTTT.

V and J are TRBV7-9 and TRBJ2-3; D unclear. The CDR3 runs to 12 residues. Trimming left V 5 bases short and J 4 bases short, with 7 bases between. Germline CDR1 is SEHNR and CDR2 is FQNEAQ (reference sequence). This chain's CDR3 is CASSPLADTQYF. The CDR3 bases are TGTGCCAGCAGCCCTCTCGCAGATACGCAGTATTTT.